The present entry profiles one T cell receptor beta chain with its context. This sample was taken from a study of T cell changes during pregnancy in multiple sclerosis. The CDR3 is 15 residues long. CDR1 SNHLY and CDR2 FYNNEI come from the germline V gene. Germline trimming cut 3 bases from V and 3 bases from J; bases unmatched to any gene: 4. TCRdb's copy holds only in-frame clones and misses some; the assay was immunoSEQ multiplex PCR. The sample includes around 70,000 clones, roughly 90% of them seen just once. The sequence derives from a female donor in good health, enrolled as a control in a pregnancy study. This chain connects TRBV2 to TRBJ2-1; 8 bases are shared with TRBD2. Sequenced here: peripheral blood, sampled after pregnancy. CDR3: CASSDGSGVYNEQFF. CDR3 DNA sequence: TGTGCCAGCAGTGATGGTAGCGGGGTCTACAATGAGCAGTTCTTC.